This T cell receptor (beta chain) was documented in a study of cytomegalovirus exposure and HLA in healthy donors. Comment on this clone: The antigen is unknown.

Germline values: CDR1 GTSNPN, CDR2 SVGIG (reference sequence). With 2 bases clipped from V and 2 bases from J, the junction kept 3 bases outside the gene matches. This CDR3 region has 14 residues. The study ran its PCR with 60 Vbeta and 13 Jbeta primers. Assay used: immunoSEQ multiplex PCR; TCRdb lists only in-frame clones, some missing. Of about 200,000 clones in the sample, about 75% are singletons; the top ten hold roughly 1.9%. General study findings and limits: As a later analysis showed, a missense DCLRE1C variant was linked to trimming of TCR beta V- and J-genes. Among the sequence variants, a highly shared cluster was likely an artifact of sequencing.

The sequenced sample was PBMCs. The chain combines TRBV30 with TRBJ1-3, with TRBD1 identical over 7 bases. The clonotype originates from a man younger than 35 in good health and CMV-seronegative. Here the CDR3 reads CAWSPGTAGNTIYF. DNA for the CDR3: TGTGCCTGGAGTCCGGGGACAGCTGGAAACACCATATATTTT. The full variable domain, completed using reference TRBV30 and TRBJ1-3, is SQTIHQWPATLVQPVGSPLSLECTVEGTSNPNLYWYRQAAGRGLQLLFYSVGIGQISSEVPQNLSASRPQDRQFILSSKKLLLSDSGFYLCAWSPGTAGNTIYFGEGSWLTVV.